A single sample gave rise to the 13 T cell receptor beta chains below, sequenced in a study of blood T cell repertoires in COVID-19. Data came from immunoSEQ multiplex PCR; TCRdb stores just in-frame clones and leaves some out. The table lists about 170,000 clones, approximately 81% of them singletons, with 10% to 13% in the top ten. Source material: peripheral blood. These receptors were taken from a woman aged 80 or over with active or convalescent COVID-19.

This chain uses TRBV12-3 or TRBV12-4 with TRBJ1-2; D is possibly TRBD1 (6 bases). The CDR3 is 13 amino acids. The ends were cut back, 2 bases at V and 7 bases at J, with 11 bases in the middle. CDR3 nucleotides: TGTGCCAGCAGTTTAAACAGGGATAGTGGCTACACCTTC. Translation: CASSLNRDSGYTF.

CDR3 amino acids: CASSSYLDRGYGYTF. CDR3 in DNA: TGTGCCAGCAGTTCCTATCTGGACAGGGGGTATGGCTACACCTTC. J is TRBJ1-2 and V is TRBV28; TRBD1 agrees at 10 bases. V dropped 4 bases and J dropped 5; count of bases not matched to a gene: 7. This CDR3 comprises 15 residues. CDR1 is MDHEN and CDR2 is SYDVKM in the germline V gene.

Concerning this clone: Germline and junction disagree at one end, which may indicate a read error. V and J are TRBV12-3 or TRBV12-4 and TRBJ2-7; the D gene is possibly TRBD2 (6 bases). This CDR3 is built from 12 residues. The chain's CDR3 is CASSSRIGGVNF. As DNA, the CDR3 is TGTGCCAGCAGTTCACGGATCGGGGGAGTGAACTTC.

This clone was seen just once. The CDR3 spells CASSLDRGNYYGYTF. Here the CDR3 DNA reads TGCGCCAGCAGCTTAGACAGGGGGAATTACTATGGCTACACCTTC. The chain couples TRBV5-1 to TRBJ1-2, with 9 bases lining up with TRBD1. J lost 3 bases, V lost 2 bases, and 5 bases had no gene match. The CDR3 loop spans 15 amino acids. Germline lookup yields CDR1 SGHRS and CDR2 YFSETQ.

The CDR3 DNA is TGTGCCAGCTCCAACCCCCAGATTTACGAGCAGTACTTC. Translated: CASSNPQIYEQYF. The chain uses TRBV2 and TRBJ2-7; D is undetermined. Germline CDR1 is SNHLY and CDR2 is FYNNEI. Trimming took 8 bases from V and 4 from J, leaving 15 bases between them. The CDR3 consists of 13 residues.

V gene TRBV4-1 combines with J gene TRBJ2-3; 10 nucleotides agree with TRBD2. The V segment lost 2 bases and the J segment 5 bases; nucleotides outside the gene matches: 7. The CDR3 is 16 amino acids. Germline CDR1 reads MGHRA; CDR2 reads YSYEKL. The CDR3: CASSQIAGGVEDTQYF. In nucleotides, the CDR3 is TGCGCCAGCAGCCAAATAGCGGGAGGTGTGGAAGATACGCAGTATTTT.

The CDR3 here is CATSDAGRNYGYTF. DNA for the CDR3: TGTGCCACCAGTGATGCCGGGAGGAACTATGGCTACACCTTC. The chain is built from TRBV24-1 and TRBJ1-2; D is ambiguous. V lost 3 bases and J lost 2, with 9 bases in between. CDR3 length equals 14 residues. Per germline, CDR1 KGHDR and CDR2 SFDVKD.

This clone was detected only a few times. The CDR3 region is CASSPRPGQGSSGNTIYF. CDR3 nucleotides: TGTGCCAGCAGCCCTAGGCCGGGACAGGGGAGCTCTGGAAACACCATATATTTT. V usage is TRBV7-8 and J usage is TRBJ1-3, with TRBD1 identical over 10 bases. The germline V gene encodes CDR1 SGHVS and CDR2 FQNEAQ. The V gene end was trimmed by 5 bases and the J gene end by 0 bases; junction bases not matched to a gene: 10. The CDR3 extends over 18 amino acids.

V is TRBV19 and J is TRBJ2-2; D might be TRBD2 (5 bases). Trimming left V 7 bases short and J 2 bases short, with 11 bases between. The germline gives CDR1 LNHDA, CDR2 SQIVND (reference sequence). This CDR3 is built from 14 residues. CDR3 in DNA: TGTGCCAGTATTTCTAGCCCTAACACCGGGGAGCTGTTTTTT. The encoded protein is CASISSPNTGELFF.

The CDR3 DNA reads TGTGCCAGCAGCTTGGGGCAGTCATATGAAAAACTGTTTTTT. It encodes CASSLGQSYEKLFF. The chain uses TRBV5-8 and TRBJ1-4, with D hard to call. Germline V gene lookup returns CDR1 SGHTS and CDR2 YDEGEE. The germline V and J ends were trimmed by 0 bases and 6 bases, with 9 bases remaining between them. CDR3 length: 14 amino acids.

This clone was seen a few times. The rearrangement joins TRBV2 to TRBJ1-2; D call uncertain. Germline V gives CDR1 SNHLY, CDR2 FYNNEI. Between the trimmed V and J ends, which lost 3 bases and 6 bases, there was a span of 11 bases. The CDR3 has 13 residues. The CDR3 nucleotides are TGTGCCAGCAGTGAGGGGAGCGGGGATGGCTACACCTTC. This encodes CASSEGSGDGYTF.

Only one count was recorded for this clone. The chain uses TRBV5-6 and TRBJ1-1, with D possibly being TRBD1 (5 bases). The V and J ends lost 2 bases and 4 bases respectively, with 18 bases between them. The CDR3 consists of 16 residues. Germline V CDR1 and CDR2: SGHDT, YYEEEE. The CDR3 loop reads CASSLRSTRRGTEAFF. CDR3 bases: TGTGCCAGCAGCTTACGGTCGACCCGGAGGGGCACTGAAGCTTTCTTT.

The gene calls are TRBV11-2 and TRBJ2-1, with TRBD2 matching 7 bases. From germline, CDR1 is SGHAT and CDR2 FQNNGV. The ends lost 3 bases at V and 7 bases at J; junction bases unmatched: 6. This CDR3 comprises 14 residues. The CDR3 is CASSLWEGKNEQFF. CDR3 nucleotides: TGTGCCAGCAGCTTGTGGGAGGGCAAAAATGAGCAGTTCTTC.